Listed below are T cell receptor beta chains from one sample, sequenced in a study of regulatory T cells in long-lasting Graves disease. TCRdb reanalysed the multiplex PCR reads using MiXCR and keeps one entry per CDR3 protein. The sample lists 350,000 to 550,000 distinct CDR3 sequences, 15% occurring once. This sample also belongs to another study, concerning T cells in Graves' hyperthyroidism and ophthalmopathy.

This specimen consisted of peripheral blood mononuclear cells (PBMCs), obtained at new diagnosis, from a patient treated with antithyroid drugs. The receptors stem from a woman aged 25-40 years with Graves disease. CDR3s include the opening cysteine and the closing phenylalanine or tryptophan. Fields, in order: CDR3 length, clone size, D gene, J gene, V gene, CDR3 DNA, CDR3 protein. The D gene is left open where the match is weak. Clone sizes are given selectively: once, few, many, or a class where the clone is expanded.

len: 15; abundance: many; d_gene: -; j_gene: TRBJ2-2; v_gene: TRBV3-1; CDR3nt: TGTGCCAGCAGCCAAATTGGGGCGCGCACCGGGGAGCTGTTTTTT; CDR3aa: CASSQIGARTGELFF
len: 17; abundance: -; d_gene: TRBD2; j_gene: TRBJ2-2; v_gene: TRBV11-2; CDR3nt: TGTGCCAGCAGCGACCGGACTAGCGGGCGGGACACCGGGGAGCTGTTTTTT; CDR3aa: CASSDRTSGRDTGELFF
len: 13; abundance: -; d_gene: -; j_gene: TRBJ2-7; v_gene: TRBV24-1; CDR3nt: TGTGCCACCCGAGGCCGGCTGGACTACAAGCAGTACTTC; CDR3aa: CATRGRLDYKQYF
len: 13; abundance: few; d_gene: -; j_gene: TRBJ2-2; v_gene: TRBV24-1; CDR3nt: TGTGCCACCAGAAAAGTAGGTGCCGGGGAGCTGTTTTTT; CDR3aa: CATRKVGAGELFF
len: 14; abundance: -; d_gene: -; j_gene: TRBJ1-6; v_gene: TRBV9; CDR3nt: TGTGCCAGCAGCGTAGAAGGTAGTAATTCACCCCTCCACTTT; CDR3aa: CASSVEGSNSPLHF
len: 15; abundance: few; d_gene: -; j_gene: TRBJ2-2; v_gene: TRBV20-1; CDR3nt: TGCAGTGCTAGAGTGGCGGGACTCAACACCGGGGAGCTGTTTTTT; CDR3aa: CSARVAGLNTGELFF
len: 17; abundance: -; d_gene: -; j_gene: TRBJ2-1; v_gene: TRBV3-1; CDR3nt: TGTGCCAGCAGCCAAGTAAGGGTCGGGGGCTCCTACAATGAGCAGTTCTTC; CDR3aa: CASSQVRVGGSYNEQFF
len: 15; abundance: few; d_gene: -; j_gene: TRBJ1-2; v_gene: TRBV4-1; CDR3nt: TGCGCCAGCAGCCAAGCCGCGTCAGGGAACTATGGCTACACCTTC; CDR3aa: CASSQAASGNYGYTF
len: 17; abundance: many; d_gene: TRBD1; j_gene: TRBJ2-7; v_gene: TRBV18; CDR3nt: TGTGCCAGCTCACCACGGGTCCAGGGGGTGAGGGGCTACGAGCAGTACTTC; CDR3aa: CASSPRVQGVRGYEQYF
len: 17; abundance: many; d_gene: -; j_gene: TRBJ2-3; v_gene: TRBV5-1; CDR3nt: TGCGCCAGCAGCTTGGTCGGACTTTCTTCTAGCACAGATACGCAGTATTTT; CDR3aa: CASSLVGLSSSTDTQYF
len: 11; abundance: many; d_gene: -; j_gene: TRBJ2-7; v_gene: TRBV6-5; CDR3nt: TGTGCCAGCAGTTACTCGGACGAGCAGTACTTC; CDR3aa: CASSYSDEQYF
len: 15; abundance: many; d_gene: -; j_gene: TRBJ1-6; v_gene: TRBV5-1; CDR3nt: TGCGCCAGCAGCTACTCCGGGACCGAGAATTCACCCCTCCACTTT; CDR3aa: CASSYSGTENSPLHF
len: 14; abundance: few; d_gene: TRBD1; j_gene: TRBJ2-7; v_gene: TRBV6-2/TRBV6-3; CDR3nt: TGTGCCAGCAGTTCAGACAGGGTACTCTACGAGCAGTACTTC; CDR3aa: CASSSDRVLYEQYF
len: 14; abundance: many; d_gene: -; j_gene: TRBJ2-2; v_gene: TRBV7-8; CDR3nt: TGTGCCAGCAGCTTAGGAGGGAACACCGGGGAGCTGTTTTTT; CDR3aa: CASSLGGNTGELFF
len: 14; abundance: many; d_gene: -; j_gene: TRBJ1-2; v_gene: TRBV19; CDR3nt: TGTGCCAGTATGCCGGGACGCGAGTCCTATGGCTACACCTTC; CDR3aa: CASMPGRESYGYTF
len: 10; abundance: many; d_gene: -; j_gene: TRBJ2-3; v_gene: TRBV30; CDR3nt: TGTGCCTGGGAGTCGGATACGCAGTATTTT; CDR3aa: CAWESDTQYF
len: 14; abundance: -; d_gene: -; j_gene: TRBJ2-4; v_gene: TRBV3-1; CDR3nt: TGTGCCAGCAGCGTAAAAGGGTCCCAAAACATTCAGTACTTC; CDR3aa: CASSVKGSQNIQYF
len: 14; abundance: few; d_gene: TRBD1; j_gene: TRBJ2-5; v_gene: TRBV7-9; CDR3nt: TGTGCCAGCAGTGGGACAGGGGCCCAAGAGACCCAGTACTTC; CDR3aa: CASSGTGAQETQYF
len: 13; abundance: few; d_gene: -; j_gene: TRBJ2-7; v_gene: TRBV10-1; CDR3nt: TGCGCCAGCAGTGATGGGGCAAGAAACGAGCAGTACTTC; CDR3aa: CASSDGARNEQYF
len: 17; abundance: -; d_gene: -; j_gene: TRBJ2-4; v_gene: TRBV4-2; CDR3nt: TGTGCCAGCAGCCAAGATACCTCTTATGAAGGGATAAACATTCAGTACTTC; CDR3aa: CASSQDTSYEGINIQYF
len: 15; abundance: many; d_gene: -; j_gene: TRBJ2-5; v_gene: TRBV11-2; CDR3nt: TGTGCCAGCAGCTCTCATGGAGGGCCTCAAGAGACCCAGTACTTC; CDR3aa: CASSSHGGPQETQYF
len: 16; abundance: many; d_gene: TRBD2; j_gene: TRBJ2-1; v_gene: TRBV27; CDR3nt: TGTGCCAGCAGTTTACGAAGACTAGCGGGAGCCAATGAGCAGTTCTTC; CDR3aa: CASSLRRLAGANEQFF
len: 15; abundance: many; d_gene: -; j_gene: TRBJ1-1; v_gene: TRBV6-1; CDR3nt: TGTGCCAGCGCCCAAAGACAGTACATGAACACTGAAGCTTTCTTT; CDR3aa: CASAQRQYMNTEAFF
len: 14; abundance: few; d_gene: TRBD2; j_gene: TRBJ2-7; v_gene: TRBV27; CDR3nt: TGTGCCAGCAGCTCTAGCGGGTTGATGTACGAGCAGTACTTC; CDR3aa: CASSSSGLMYEQYF